This paragraph covers one TCR beta chain sequence. Germline V gene data show CDR1 as SGHNT and CDR2 as YYREEE (reference sequence). This CDR3 region has 14 residues. Germline trimming cut 3 bases from V and 6 bases from J; bases unmatched to any gene: 3. The authors' processing: Quantification of nucleated cells was approximated via reference gene primer amplification. Data came from immunoSEQ multiplex PCR; TCRdb stores just in-frame clones and leaves some out. V and J calls plus clone size are reproduced from that table; the DNA served to infer D and trimming. The sample lists about 190,000 clones, 75% to 95% occurring once. This specimen comes from a study of blood T cell repertoires in COVID-19. Study summary: Donors in the United States, Italy and Spain gave samples during acute or convalescent COVID-19. PBMCs, B-cell-depleted T cells, or T cells were the source of the cDNA or gDNA that made up the material.

The V gene is TRBV5-4, the J gene TRBJ1-4; 9 bases agree with TRBD1. Sequencing input: peripheral blood. The TCR comes from a man in his fifties with acute or convalescent COVID-19. CDR3 in DNA: TGTGCCAGCAGCTACCGGGACAGGGATGAAAAACTGTTTTTT. It yields the protein CASSYRDRDEKLFF.